These 3 T cell receptor beta chains were sequenced from one sample in a study of shared clonotypes between healthy human individuals (dated by TCRdb to 2020 to 2021). For the CD8 naive samples, CD45RO-negative cells were positively selected for CCR7, yielding a CD45RA+CCR7+ population from which TemRA cells were excluded. Libraries were constructed by the immunoSEQ multiplex PCR assay. Held by TCRdb, this immuneACCESS table contains in-frame sequences only and omits some clones. Under half of the omission traces to an unresolved V gene where checked; the cause of the rest is unknown. For this sample the table gives about 750,000 clones, of which over 90% were detected only once. The ten largest clones add up to around 24% of the sample. The sample was naive CD8+ T cells sorted from blood. The cell subset or site label on this specimen signifies: CD45RA+CCR7+. Every receptor here comes from a man aged 25 to 45 in good health.

The chain couples TRBV27 to TRBJ2-5, with D possibly called TRBD1 or TRBD2 (5 bases each). V was clipped by 0 bases and J by 7 bases, with 12 bases between them. The CDR3 spans 14 residues. The germline gives CDR1 MNHEY, CDR2 SMNVEV (reference sequence). The CDR3: CASSLSWGSGTQYF. Here the CDR3 DNA reads TGTGCCAGCAGTTTATCGTGGGGGAGTGGGACCCAGTACTTC.

V usage is TRBV28 and J usage is TRBJ2-5; D could derive from TRBD1 or TRBD2 (5 bases each). The germline CDR1 and CDR2 sequences are MDHEN and SYDVKM. Trimming took off 6 bases at V and 1 base at J, with 15 bases between the two ends. The CDR3 sequence is 15 residues long. Written as DNA, the CDR3 is TGTGCCAGCAGCCGGGGCGGTGAGCTCCAAGAGACCCAGTACTTC. Translating gives CASSRGGELQETQYF. Variable domain in full (rest from reference TRBV28 and TRBJ2-5): DVKVTQSSRYLVKRTGEKVFLECVQDMDHENMFWYRQDPGLGLRLIYFSYDVKMKEKGDIPEGYSVSREKKERFSLILESASTNQTSMYLCASSRGGELQETQYFGPGTRLLVL.

The chain couples TRBV7-9 to TRBJ1-2, with a weak D call TRBD1 (5 bases). The germline V gene has CDR1 SEHNR and CDR2 FQNEAQ (reference sequence). This CDR3 comprises 14 residues. V shed 10 bases and J shed 5 bases, with 20 bases lying between them. The CDR3 here is CATGIQELIYGYTF. CDR3 nucleotide sequence: TGTGCCACCGGAATACAGGAGCTAATATATGGCTACACCTTC.